This TCR beta chain is drawn from a study of blood T cell repertoires in COVID-19. On the study more broadly: COVID-19 samples from acute and convalescent phases originated in the United States, Italy and Spain.

The CDR3 spans 16 residues. V lost 1 base and J lost 3, with 13 bases in between. The germline CDR1 and CDR2 sequences are SGHTA and FQGNSA. Using immunoSEQ multiplex PCR, the repertoire was profiled, and TCRdb retains in-frame clones only, with some absent. The repertoire consists of 150,000 to 200,000 clones, with 80% to 90% occurring once and the leading ten covering 3.5% to 4%. The rearrangement links TRBV7-2 to TRBJ1-3, with D possibly being TRBD1 (6 bases). Specimen: peripheral blood. The origin of this receptor is a woman aged 70-85 years with acute or convalescent COVID-19. CDR3 coding DNA: TGTGCCAGCAGCTTAGTCGGGGGGGCATTTGGAAACACCATATATTTT. Translated: CASSLVGGAFGNTIYF.